Listed here are 7 T cell receptor beta chains from one sample, sequenced in a study of blood T cell repertoires in COVID-19. Generated by immunoSEQ multiplex PCR, the TCRdb table keeps only in-frame clones and is missing some. The sample has about 160,000 clones, approximately 84% seen once. Sequencing was done on a sample of peripheral blood. The receptors shown here come from a woman aged 80 or older with acute or convalescent COVID-19.

This clone was counted many times. The chain is built from TRBV10-1 and TRBJ2-7; 8 bases align to TRBD1. V shed 7 bases, J shed 1 base, and the junction held 12 bases outside the gene matches. The germline CDR1 and CDR2 sequences are WNHNN and SYGVQD (reference sequence). The CDR3 runs to 16 residues. The CDR3 is CASTLSGTGASYEQYF. CDR3 DNA: TGCGCCAGCACCTTATCAGGGACAGGAGCTTCCTACGAGCAGTACTTC.

V is TRBV12-5 and J is TRBJ2-7; 8 nucleotides line up with TRBD2. There are 13 residues in the CDR3. J was trimmed by 3 bases and V by 6 bases; bases with no gene match: 4. Germline V gives CDR1 LGHNT, CDR2 FRNRAP. The CDR3 nucleotides read TGTGCTAGTGGCCCTGGGACTAGCTACGAGCAGTACTTC. It is translated as CASGPGTSYEQYF.

The chain combines TRBV5-1 with TRBJ1-1, with D perhaps matching TRBD1 (6 bases). Germline assignment: CDR1 SGHRS and CDR2 YFSETQ. V lost 1 base and J 1 base, leaving 11 bases between the germline ends. The CDR3 covers 15 residues. In DNA, the CDR3 is TGCGCCAGCAGCTTGATCGCAGGGGCGAACACTGAAGCTTTCTTT. Protein product: CASSLIAGANTEAFF.

This clone appeared once. The V gene is TRBV10-3, the J gene TRBJ2-1, with TRBD2 identical over 7 bases. Germline CDR1 and CDR2: ENHRY and SYGVKD. The length of the CDR3 is 13 residues. V lost 4 bases, J lost 12 bases, and 9 bases stayed unmatched. The DNA of the CDR3 is TGTGCCATCAGTGCCTCCCTAGCGGAGATGCAGTTCTTC. It encodes CAISASLAEMQFF.

The genes are TRBV3-1 (or the pseudogene TRBV3-2) and TRBJ1-2; D is unclear. V gave up 0 bases and J gave up 0 bases, with 11 bases separating them. The germline V gene has CDR1 LGHDT and CDR2 YNNKEL (reference sequence). The CDR3 extends over 16 amino acids. CDR3 protein: CASSQDSSTANYGYTF. The DNA of the CDR3 is TGTGCCAGCAGCCAAGATAGTTCCACAGCTAACTATGGCTACACCTTC.

J is TRBJ2-7 and V is TRBV14, with TRBD2 as a possible D gene (6 bases). The V gene's germline CDR1 is SGHDN and CDR2 FVKESK. Trimming removed 2 bases at V and 13 bases at J, with 15 bases between. CDR3 size: 12 residues. In DNA, the CDR3 is TGTGCCAGCAGCCAAACCCCGGGAGCTAGTTACTTC. Its translation: CASSQTPGASYF.

The chain recombines TRBV12-3 or TRBV12-4 with TRBJ1-5; 10 bases fit TRBD1. This CDR3 comprises 13 residues. The junction had 3 bases not matched to a gene; V was cut back by 9 bases and J by 4 bases. Here the CDR3 DNA reads TGTGCCAGTGCGGGACAGGGGAATCAGCCCCAGCATTTT. It codes for CASAGQGNQPQHF.